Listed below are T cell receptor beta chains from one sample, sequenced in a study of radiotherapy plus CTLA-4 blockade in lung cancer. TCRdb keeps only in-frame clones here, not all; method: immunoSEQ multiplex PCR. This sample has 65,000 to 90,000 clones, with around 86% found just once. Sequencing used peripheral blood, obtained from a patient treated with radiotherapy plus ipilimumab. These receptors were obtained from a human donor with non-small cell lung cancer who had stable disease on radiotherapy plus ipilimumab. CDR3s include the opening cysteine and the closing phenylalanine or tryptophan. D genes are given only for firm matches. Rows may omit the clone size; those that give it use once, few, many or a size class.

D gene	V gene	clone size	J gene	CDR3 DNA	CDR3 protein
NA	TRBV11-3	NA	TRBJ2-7	TGTGCCAGCAGCTTCCAAGGGGTGCGGTTTTACGAGCAGTACTTC	CASSFQGVRFYEQYF
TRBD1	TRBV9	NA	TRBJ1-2	TGTGCCAGCAGCGCTGTGACAGGGGGGTATGGCTACACCTTC	CASSAVTGGYGYTF
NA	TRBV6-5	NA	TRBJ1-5	TGTGCCAGCAGCTCGTCCGTTAGCAATCAGCCCCAGCATTTT	CASSSSVSNQPQHF
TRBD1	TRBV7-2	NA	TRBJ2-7	TGTGCCAGCAGCCTGGACAGGGGTCTGTACAAGCAGTACTTC	CASSLDRGLYKQYF
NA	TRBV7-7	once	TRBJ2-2	TGTGCTAGCAGCCCACTAGCCTCGAACACCGGGGAGCTGTTTTTT	CASSPLASNTGELFF
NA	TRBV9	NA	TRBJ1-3	TGTGCCAGCAGCCCCCTCCCCGATGCGGGAAACACCATATATTTT	CASSPLPDAGNTIYF
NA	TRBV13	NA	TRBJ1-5	TGTGCCAGCAGCCGGAGGGGTGATCAGGGACCGCCCCAGCATTTT	CASSRRGDQGPPQHF
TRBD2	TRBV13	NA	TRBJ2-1	TGTGCCAGCGCCTCCGGGACTAGCGGTTACAATGAGCAGTTCTTC	CASASGTSGYNEQFF
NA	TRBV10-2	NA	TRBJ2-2	TGCGCCAGCAGCGACCAGGGAAACACCGGGGAGCTGTTTTTT	CASSDQGNTGELFF
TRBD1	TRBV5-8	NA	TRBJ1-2	TGTGCCAGCAGCCCGGCGGGGGGACAGGGGCGGTATGGCTACACCTTC	CASSPAGGQGRYGYTF
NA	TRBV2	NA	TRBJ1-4	TGTGCCAGCACAGTAGGGACGTTTAGTACTAATGAAAAACTGTTTTTT	CASTVGTFSTNEKLFF
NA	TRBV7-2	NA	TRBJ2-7	TGTGCCAGCAGCTTAGGACAGCCCTACGAGCAGTACTTC	CASSLGQPYEQYF
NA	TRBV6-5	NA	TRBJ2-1	TGTGCCACCACCGGGGGTTTTTGGGATGAGCAGTTCTTC	CATTGGFWDEQFF
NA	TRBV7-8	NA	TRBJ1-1	TGTGCCAGCAGCTCCCAGGGCATCACTGAAGCTTTCTTT	CASSSQGITEAFF
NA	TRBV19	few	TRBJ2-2	TGTGCCAGTAGTATAGGGTCGGGCTCCGGGGAGCTGTTTTTT	CASSIGSGSGELFF
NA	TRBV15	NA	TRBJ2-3	TGTGCCACCAGCAGAGCAGGGATCAATACAGATACGCAGTATTTT	CATSRAGINTDTQYF
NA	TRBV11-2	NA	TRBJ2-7	TGTGCCAGCAGCTTAGGGCCACAGGGTGGCGAGCAGTACTTC	CASSLGPQGGEQYF
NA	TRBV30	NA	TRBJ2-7	TGTGCCTGGAGTGTAAGTAGCCCCCACGAGCAGTACTTC	CAWSVSSPHEQYF
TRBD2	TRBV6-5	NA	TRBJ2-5	TGTGCCAGCAGTCCGCGTTGGACTAGTCAAGAGACCCAGTACTTC	CASSPRWTSQETQYF
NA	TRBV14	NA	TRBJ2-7	TGTGCCAGCAGCCAAGATTACCAGGCCCGCGCGGGGCAGTACTTC	CASSQDYQARAGQYF
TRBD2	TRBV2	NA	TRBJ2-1	TGTGCCAGCAAAATAGCGGGAGCATCCAATGAGCAGTTCTTC	CASKIAGASNEQFF
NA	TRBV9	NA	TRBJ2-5	TGTGCCAGCAGCGCCGTAAGGGCCGGTGAGACCCAGTACTTC	CASSAVRAGETQYF
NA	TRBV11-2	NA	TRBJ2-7	TGTGCCAGCAGCTTAGATCTGAGAACAGGCGATTCCTACGAGCAGTACTTC	CASSLDLRTGDSYEQYF
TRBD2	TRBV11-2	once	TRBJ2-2	TGTGCCAGCAGCTTCGGGAGGGCCACCGGGGAGCTGTTTTTT	CASSFGRATGELFF
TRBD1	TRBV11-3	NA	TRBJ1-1	TGTGCCAGCAGCTCAGGACAGGGAATGAACACTGAAGCTTTCTTT	CASSSGQGMNTEAFF
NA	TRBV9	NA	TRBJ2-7	TGTGCCAGCAGCGCCAGCGGCGGTGGTAACGAGCAGTACTTC	CASSASGGGNEQYF
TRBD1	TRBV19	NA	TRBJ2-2	TGTGCCAGTAGTATGGGTGCAGGGGGCTTCACCGGGGAGCTGTTTTTT	CASSMGAGGFTGELFF
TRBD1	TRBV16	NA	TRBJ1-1	TGTGCCAGCAGCCAATCGAGGCAGGGGGCAAGAACTGAAGCTTTCTTT	CASSQSRQGARTEAFF
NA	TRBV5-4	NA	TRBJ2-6	TGTGCCAGCAGCTTTCGGGCCAATGGGGCCAACGTCCTGACTTTC	CASSFRANGANVLTF
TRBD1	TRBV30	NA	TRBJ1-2	TGTGCCTGGAGTATACCCAGGACAGGTTTTGGCTACACCTTC	CAWSIPRTGFGYTF
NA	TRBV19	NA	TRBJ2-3	TGTGCCAGTAGTATGAGCCAGGGTTACACAGATACGCAGTATTTT	CASSMSQGYTDTQYF
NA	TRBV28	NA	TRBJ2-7	TGTGCCAGCGGGTCTAAGTACTTC	CASGSKYF
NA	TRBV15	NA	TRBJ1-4	TGTGCCACCAGCAGAGTTCCCGGGATAACTAATGAAAAACTGTTTTTT	CATSRVPGITNEKLFF
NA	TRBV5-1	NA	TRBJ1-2	TGCGCCAGCAGCTTGGAGGGGGTTCCCGCCTATGGCTACACCTTC	CASSLEGVPAYGYTF
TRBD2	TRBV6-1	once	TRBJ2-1	TGTGCCAGCAGCAGAGCGGGAGGGTCCTACAATGAGCAGTTCTTC	CASSRAGGSYNEQFF
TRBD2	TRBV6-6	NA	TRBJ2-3	TGTGCCAGCAGTTACCCTCTAGCGGTTAGCACAGATACGCAGTATTTT	CASSYPLAVSTDTQYF
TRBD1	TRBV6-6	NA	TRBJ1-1	TGTGCCAGCAGTTTTCAGGGGGCTTCGGAAGCTTTCTTT	CASSFQGASEAFF
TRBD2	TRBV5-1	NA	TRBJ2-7	TGCGCCAGCAGCTCGAGACTAGCGGGGTATTACGAGCAGTACTTC	CASSSRLAGYYEQYF
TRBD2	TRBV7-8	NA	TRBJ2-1	TGTGCCAGCAGACTGACTAGCGGGGGATCGAGAGAGCAGTTCTTC	CASRLTSGGSREQFF
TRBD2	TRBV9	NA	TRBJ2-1	TGTGCCAGCAGCGTAGGTCCGGGGGGGACCTACAATGAGCAGTTCTTC	CASSVGPGGTYNEQFF
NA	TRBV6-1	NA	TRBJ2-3	TGTGCCAGCAGTGCACAGGGAGGCACAGATACGCAGTATTTT	CASSAQGGTDTQYF
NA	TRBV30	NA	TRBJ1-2	TGTGCCTGGAGTTTTCCGGGACGGACTAACTATGGCTACACCTTC	CAWSFPGRTNYGYTF
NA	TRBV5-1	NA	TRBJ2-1	TGCGCCAGCAGCGAGGTCACTGCGGGAAATGAGCAGTTCTTC	CASSEVTAGNEQFF
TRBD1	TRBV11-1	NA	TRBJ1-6	TGTGCCAGCAGCTTAGTCTCAGGGGGCGATTCACCCCTCCACTTT	CASSLVSGGDSPLHF
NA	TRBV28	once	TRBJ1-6	TGTGCCAGCAGTTCCCCCCCTGAGGCTAATTCACCCCTCCACTTT	CASSSPPEANSPLHF
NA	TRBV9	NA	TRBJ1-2	TGTGCCAGCAGCGTAGGGGAAGGAGTAAGGTATGGCTACACCTTC	CASSVGEGVRYGYTF
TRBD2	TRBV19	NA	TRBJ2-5	TGTGCCAGTAAGCGGACTAGCGGGAGGTCGGAGACCCAGTACTTC	CASKRTSGRSETQYF
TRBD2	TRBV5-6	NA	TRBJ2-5	TGTGCCAGCAGCTTGGGGACTAGACTGACCCAGTACTTC	CASSLGTRLTQYF
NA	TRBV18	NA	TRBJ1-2	TGTGCCAGCTCACCAAGGGAAGACTATGGCTACACCTTC	CASSPREDYGYTF
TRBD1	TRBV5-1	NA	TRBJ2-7	TGCGCCAGCAGCTTCAGGGGGTACGAGCAGTACTTC	CASSFRGYEQYF
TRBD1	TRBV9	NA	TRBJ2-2	TGTGCCAGCACCCCGGGACAGACGAACACCGGGGAGCTGTTTTTT	CASTPGQTNTGELFF
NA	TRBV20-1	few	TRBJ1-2	TGCAGTGCGCCGTTCAACTATGGCTACACCTTC	CSAPFNYGYTF
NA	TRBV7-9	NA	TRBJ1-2	TGTGCCAGCAGCTTAGGACAGAGGGGCTACACCTTC	CASSLGQRGYTF
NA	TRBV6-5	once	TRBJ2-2	TGTGCCAGCAGTTACGCATCTAGCCTCACCGGGGAGCTGTTTTTT	CASSYASSLTGELFF
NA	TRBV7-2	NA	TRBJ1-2	TGTGCCAGCAGCTCTGGACAGAACTATGGCTACACCTTC	CASSSGQNYGYTF
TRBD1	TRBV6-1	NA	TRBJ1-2	TGTGCCAGCAGTGAGGGACAGGGGTACAATGGCTACACCTTC	CASSEGQGYNGYTF
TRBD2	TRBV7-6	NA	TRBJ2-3	TGTGCCAGCAGCCCCGGGGTAGCGGGAGACACAGATACGCAGTATTTT	CASSPGVAGDTDTQYF